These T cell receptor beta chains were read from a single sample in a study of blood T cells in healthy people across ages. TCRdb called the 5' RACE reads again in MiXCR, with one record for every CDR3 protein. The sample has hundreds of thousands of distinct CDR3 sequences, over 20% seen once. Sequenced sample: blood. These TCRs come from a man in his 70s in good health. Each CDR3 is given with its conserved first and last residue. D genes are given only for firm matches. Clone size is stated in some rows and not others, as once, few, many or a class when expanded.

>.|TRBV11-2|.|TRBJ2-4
CASSLLQVKNIQYF
TGTGCCAGCAGCTTATTACAGGTCAAAAACATTCAGTACTTC
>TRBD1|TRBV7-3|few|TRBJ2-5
CASSQTGTGEGETQYF
TGTGCCAGCAGCCAAACAGGGACAGGGGAAGGAGAGACCCAGTACTTC
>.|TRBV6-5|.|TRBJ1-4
CASSRRGTTDEKLFF
TGTGCCAGCAGTCGGCGGGGGACTACGGATGAAAAACTGTTTTTT
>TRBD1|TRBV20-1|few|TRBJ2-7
CSAVRDRAYEQYF
TGCAGTGCTGTCCGGGACAGGGCCTACGAGCAGTACTTC
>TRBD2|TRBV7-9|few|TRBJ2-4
CASSKGTSVDRYIQYF
TGTGCCAGCAGCAAGGGGACTAGCGTGGATAGGTACATTCAGTACTTC
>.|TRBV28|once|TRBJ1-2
CASSAGLLQANYGYTF
TGTGCCAGCAGTGCGGGACTTCTACAAGCTAACTATGGCTACACCTTC
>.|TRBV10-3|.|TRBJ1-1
CAISESGYNTEAFF
TGTGCCATCAGTGAGTCTGGCTACAACACTGAAGCTTTCTTT
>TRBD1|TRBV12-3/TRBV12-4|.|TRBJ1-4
CASSRTTGLGEKLFF
TGTGCCAGCAGTCGGACGACAGGGCTCGGGGAAAAACTGTTTTTT
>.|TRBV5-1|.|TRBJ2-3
CASSRLSLRAGTDTQYF
TGCGCCAGCAGTCGCCTGTCTTTGAGGGCCGGCACAGATACGCAGTATTTT
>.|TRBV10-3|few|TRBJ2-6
CAIDAGANVLTF
TGTGCCATCGACGCTGGGGCCAACGTCCTGACTTTC
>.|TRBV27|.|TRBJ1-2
CASSSEQRLGLYGYTF
TGTGCCAGCAGTTCAGAACAGCGACTGGGGCTCTATGGCTACACCTTC
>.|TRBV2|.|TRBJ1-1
CASRTDPNTEAFF
TGTGCCAGCAGGACCGACCCGAACACTGAAGCTTTCTTT
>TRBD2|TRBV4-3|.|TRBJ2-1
CASSHLAGGPDRDNEQFF
TGCGCCAGCAGCCACCTAGCGGGAGGCCCCGATAGAGACAATGAGCAGTTCTTC
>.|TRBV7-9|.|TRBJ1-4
CASSPPGGINEKLFF
TGTGCCAGCAGCCCCCCGGGGGGCATTAATGAAAAACTGTTTTTT
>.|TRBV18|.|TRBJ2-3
CASSPIWEALTDTQYF
TGTGCCAGCTCACCAATTTGGGAAGCACTCACAGATACGCAGTATTTT
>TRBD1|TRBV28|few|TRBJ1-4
CASSRDSREKLFF
TGTGCCAGCAGCAGGGACAGTAGGGAAAAACTGTTTTTT
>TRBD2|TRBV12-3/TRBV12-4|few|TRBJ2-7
CASSRGVLAGVSEQYF
TGTGCCAGCAGCCGCGGCGTACTAGCGGGAGTAAGCGAGCAGTACTTC
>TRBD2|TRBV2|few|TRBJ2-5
CASSVLAGQPQETQYF
TGTGCCAGCAGTGTGCTAGCGGGTCAACCCCAAGAGACCCAGTACTTC
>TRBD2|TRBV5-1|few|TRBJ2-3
CALRGRTDTQYF
TGCGCCTTACGCGGGAGAACAGATACGCAGTATTTT
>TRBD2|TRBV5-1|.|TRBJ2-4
CASSRLAGGKNIQYF
TGCGCCAGCAGCCGGCTAGCGGGAGGCAAAAACATTCAGTACTTC
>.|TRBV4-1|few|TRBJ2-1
CASSQEIRADHNEQFF
TGCGCCAGCAGCCAAGAAATTAGAGCGGACCACAATGAGCAGTTCTTC
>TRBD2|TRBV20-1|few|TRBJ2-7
CSALARLAGGSSYEQYF
TGCAGTGCTCTGGCCCGACTAGCGGGAGGTAGCTCCTACGAGCAGTACTTC
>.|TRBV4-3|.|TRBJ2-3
CASSQDRFGETDTQYF
TGCGCCAGCAGCCAAGATCGATTTGGGGAGACAGATACGCAGTATTTT
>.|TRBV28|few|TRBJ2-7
CASSSRDEQYF
TGTGCCAGCAGTTCGAGAGACGAGCAGTACTTC
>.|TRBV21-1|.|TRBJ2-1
CASRSLGTEQFF
TGTGCCAGCAGGTCGTTAGGGACTGAGCAGTTCTTC
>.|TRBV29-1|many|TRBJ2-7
CSVSLASVSYEQYF
TGCAGCGTTTCCCTAGCGAGTGTCTCCTACGAGCAGTACTTC
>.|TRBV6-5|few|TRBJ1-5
CASSRQIEGRQHF
TGTGCCAGCAGCCGACAGATAGAGGGTCGCCAGCATTTT
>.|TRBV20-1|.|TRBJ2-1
CSARSGGRNEQFF
TGCAGTGCTAGATCGGGCGGACGTAATGAGCAGTTCTTC
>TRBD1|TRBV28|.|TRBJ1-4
CASSPSGGGGKLFF
TGTGCCAGCAGTCCATCAGGGGGCGGCGGAAAACTGTTTTTT
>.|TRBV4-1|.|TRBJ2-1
CASAGGESSYNEQFF
TGCGCCAGCGCTGGCGGGGAGAGCTCCTACAATGAGCAGTTCTTC
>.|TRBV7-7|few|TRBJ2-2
CASSLAVGGELFF
TGTGCTAGCAGCTTAGCCGTGGGAGGGGAGCTGTTTTTT
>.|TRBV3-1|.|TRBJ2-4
CASSQDSDGLAKNIQYF
TGTGCCAGCAGCCAAGATTCGGACGGACTAGCCAAAAACATTCAGTACTTC
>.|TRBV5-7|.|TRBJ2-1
CASSRRSQLYNEQFF
TGTGCCAGCAGTCGGAGGTCCCAGCTCTACAATGAGCAGTTCTTC
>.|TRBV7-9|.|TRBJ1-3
CASSSSRYSGNTIYF
TGTGCCAGCAGCTCCAGCCGGTACTCTGGAAACACCATATATTTT
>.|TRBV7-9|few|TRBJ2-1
CASSLPHRPNEQFF
TGTGCCAGCAGCTTACCACATAGACCCAATGAGCAGTTCTTC
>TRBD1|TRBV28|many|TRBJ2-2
CASSPDRGDTGELFF
TGTGCCAGCAGCCCAGACAGGGGGGACACCGGGGAGCTGTTTTTT
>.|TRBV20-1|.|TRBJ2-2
CSARDWGSGTGELFF
TGCAGTGCTAGAGATTGGGGTAGCGGTACCGGGGAGCTGTTTTTT
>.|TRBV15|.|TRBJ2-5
CATSTAYVAQQYF
TGTGCCACCAGCACAGCCTACGTGGCCCAGCAGTACTTC
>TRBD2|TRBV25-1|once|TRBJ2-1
CASSLASGRAHNEQFF
TGTGCCAGCAGTTTGGCTAGCGGGAGGGCACACAATGAGCAGTTCTTC
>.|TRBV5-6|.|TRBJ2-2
CASSLARASGELFF
TGTGCCAGCAGCTTGGCGCGGGCGTCTGGGGAGCTGTTTTTT
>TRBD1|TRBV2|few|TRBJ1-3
CASSTRTGQFSGNTIYF
TGTGCCAGCAGTACCCGGACAGGGCAGTTCTCTGGAAACACCATATATTTT
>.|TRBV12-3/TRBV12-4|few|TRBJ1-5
CASGMGSRWWDQPQHF
TGTGCCAGCGGGATGGGGTCAAGGTGGTGGGATCAGCCCCAGCATTTT